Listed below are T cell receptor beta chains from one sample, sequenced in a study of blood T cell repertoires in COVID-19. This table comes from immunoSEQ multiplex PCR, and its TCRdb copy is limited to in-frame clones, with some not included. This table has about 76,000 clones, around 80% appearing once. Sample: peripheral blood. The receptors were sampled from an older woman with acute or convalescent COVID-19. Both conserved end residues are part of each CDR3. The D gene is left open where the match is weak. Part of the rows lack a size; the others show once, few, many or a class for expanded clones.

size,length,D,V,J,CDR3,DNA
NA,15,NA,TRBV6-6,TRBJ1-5,CASSYAGGSNQPQHF,TGTGCCAGCAGTTACGCGGGGGGTTCCAATCAGCCCCAGCATTTT
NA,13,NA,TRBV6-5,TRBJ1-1,CASSYQGNTEAFF,TGTGCCAGCAGTTACCAGGGGAACACTGAAGCTTTCTTT
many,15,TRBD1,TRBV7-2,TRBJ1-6,CASSLVGTGYSPLHF,TGTGCCAGCAGCTTAGTAGGGACAGGATATTCACCCCTCCACTTT
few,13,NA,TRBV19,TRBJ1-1,CASRQGARTEAFF,TGTGCCAGTAGACAGGGAGCGAGGACTGAAGCTTTCTTT
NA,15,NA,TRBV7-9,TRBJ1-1,CASSLADTKGAEAFF,TGTGCCAGCAGCTTAGCGGACACGAAAGGGGCTGAAGCTTTCTTT
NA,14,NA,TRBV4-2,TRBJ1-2,CASSQDGQNYGYTF,TGTGCCAGCAGCCAAGATGGCCAGAACTATGGCTACACCTTC
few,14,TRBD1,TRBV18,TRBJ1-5,CASSPGTGNQPQHF,TGTGCCAGCTCACCTGGGACAGGCAATCAGCCCCAGCATTTT
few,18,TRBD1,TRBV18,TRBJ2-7,CASSPVGRWDRGTYEQYF,TGTGCCAGCTCACCCGTCGGTCGTTGGGACAGGGGAACCTACGAGCAGTACTTC
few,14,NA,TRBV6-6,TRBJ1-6,CASSWKQDNSPLHF,TGTGCCAGCAGTTGGAAACAGGATAATTCACCCCTCCACTTT
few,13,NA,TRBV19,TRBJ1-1,CASSINREFEAFF,TGTGCCAGTAGTATTAACCGGGAATTTGAAGCTTTCTTT
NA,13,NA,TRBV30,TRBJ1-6,CAWSALRDSPLHF,TGTGCCTGGAGCGCCCTTCGGGATTCACCCCTCCACTTT
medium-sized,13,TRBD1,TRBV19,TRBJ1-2,CASSTGGDYGYTF,TGTGCCAGTAGTACAGGGGGCGACTATGGCTACACCTTC
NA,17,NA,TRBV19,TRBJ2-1,CASSIRYTGYSYNEQFF,TGTGCCAGTAGTATCAGGTACACAGGGTACTCCTACAATGAGCAGTTCTTC
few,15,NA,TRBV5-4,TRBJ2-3,CASSLGGGSTDTQYF,TGTGCCAGCAGCTTGGGAGGGGGTTCCACAGATACGCAGTATTTT
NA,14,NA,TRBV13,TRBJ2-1,CASSDITDYNEQFF,TGTGCCAGCAGCGACATCACTGATTACAATGAGCAGTTCTTC
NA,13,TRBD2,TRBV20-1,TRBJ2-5,CSASTSGGETQYF,TGCAGTGCGAGTACTAGCGGGGGGGAGACCCAGTACTTC
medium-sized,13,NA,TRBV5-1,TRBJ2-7,CASSLARGYEQYF,TGCGCCAGCAGCTTGGCCCGAGGCTACGAGCAGTACTTC
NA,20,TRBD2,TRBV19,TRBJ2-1,CASSKPGLAGGPGSYNEQFF,TGTGCCAGTAGTAAACCCGGACTAGCGGGGGGGCCGGGCTCCTACAATGAGCAGTTCTTC
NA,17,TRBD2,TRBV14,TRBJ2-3,CASSQEHGTSLSDTQYF,TGTGCCAGCAGCCAAGAACACGGGACTAGTTTGTCAGATACGCAGTATTTT
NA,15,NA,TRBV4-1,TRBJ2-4,CASRGLGLAKNIQYF,TGCGCCAGCAGGGGGTTGGGACTAGCCAAAAACATTCAGTACTTC
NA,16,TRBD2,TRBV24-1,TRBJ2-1,CATSDRGLAGTNEQFF,TGTGCCACCAGTGACCGTGGACTAGCGGGTACCAATGAGCAGTTCTTC
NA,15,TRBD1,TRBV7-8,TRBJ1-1,CASSPRTGRGTEAFF,TGTGCCAGCAGCCCCCGGACAGGGCGAGGGACTGAAGCTTTCTTT
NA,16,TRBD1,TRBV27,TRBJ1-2,CASTSLGQGHNYGYTF,TGTGCCAGCACCTCCCTGGGACAGGGGCATAACTATGGCTACACCTTC
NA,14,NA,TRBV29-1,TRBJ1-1,CSVVRTAANTEAFF,TGCAGCGTTGTGAGGACAGCGGCGAACACTGAAGCTTTCTTT
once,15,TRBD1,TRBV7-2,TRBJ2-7,CASSYGQGQVYEQYF,TGTGCCAGCAGCTATGGACAGGGGCAAGTTTACGAGCAGTACTTC
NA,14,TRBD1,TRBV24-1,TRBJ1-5,CATGTGNSNQPQHF,TGTGCCACCGGGACAGGCAATAGCAATCAGCCCCAGCATTTT
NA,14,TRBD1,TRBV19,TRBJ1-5,CASRITGEAQPQHF,TGTGCCAGCCGAATCACAGGGGAGGCTCAGCCCCAGCATTTT
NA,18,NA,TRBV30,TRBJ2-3,CAWSDYSSLGAGADTQYF,TGTGCCTGGAGTGACTACAGTTCATTGGGGGCCGGCGCAGATACGCAGTATTTT
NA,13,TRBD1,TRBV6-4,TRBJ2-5,CASSRDREETQYF,TGTGCCAGCAGTCGGGACAGGGAGGAGACCCAGTACTTC
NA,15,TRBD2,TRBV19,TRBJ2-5,CASRTSGGPQETQYF,TGTGCCAGTAGGACTAGCGGGGGACCACAAGAGACCCAGTACTTC
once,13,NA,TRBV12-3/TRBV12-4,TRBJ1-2,CASSLGTVRGYTF,TGTGCCAGCAGTTTAGGGACAGTACGGGGCTACACCTTC
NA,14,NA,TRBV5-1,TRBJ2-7,CASSLGQGGYEQYF,TGCGCCAGCAGCTTGGGCCAGGGAGGCTACGAGCAGTACTTC
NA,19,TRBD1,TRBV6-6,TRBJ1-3,CASSRGTGDVEFSGNTIYF,TGTGCCAGCAGTCGGGGGACAGGGGACGTTGAATTCTCTGGAAACACCATATATTTT
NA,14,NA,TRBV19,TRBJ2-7,CASSISLNSYEQYF,TGTGCCAGTAGTATTAGTCTCAACTCCTACGAGCAGTACTTC
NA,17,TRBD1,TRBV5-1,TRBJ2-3,CASSFYGGTGSTDTQYF,TGCGCCAGCAGTTTTTACGGCGGGACAGGAAGCACAGATACGCAGTATTTT
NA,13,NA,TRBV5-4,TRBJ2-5,CASSLAGVETQYF,TGTGCCAGCAGCTTGGCCGGGGTTGAGACCCAGTACTTC
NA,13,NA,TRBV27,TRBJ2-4,CASSFSSRNIQYF,TGTGCCAGCAGTTTTAGTAGTAGAAACATTCAGTACTTC
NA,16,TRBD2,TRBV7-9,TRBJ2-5,CASSKKRGGPEETQYF,TGTGCCAGCAGCAAAAAGCGGGGGGGCCCGGAGGAGACCCAGTACTTC
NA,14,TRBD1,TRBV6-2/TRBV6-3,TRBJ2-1,CASSVGQGPNEQFF,TGTGCCAGCAGTGTCGGACAGGGCCCCAATGAGCAGTTCTTC
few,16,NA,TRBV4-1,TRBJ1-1,CASSQAPGGGNTEAFF,TGCGCCAGCAGCCAAGCTCCCGGGGGAGGAAACACTGAAGCTTTCTTT
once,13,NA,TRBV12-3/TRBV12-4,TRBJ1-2,CASSFAGPYGYTF,TGTGCCAGCAGTTTTGCAGGGCCTTATGGCTACACCTTC
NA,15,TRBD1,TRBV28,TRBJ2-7,CASSLGDRDQGEQYF,TGTGCCAGCAGTTTAGGGGACAGGGATCAGGGCGAGCAGTACTTC
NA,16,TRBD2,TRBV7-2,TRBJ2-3,CASSEGAGGGTDTQYF,TGTGCCAGCAGCGAGGGGGCGGGGGGGGGTACAGATACGCAGTATTTT
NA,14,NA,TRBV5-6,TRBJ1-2,CASSLRSTGRGYTF,TGTGCCAGCAGCTTGAGGTCAACAGGGCGAGGCTACACCTTC
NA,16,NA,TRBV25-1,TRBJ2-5,CASSDPGNPAQETQYF,TGTGCCAGCAGTGATCCCGGGAACCCGGCCCAAGAGACCCAGTACTTC
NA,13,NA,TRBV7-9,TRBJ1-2,CASSLGTVPGYTF,TGTGCCAGCAGCTTAGGGACAGTTCCTGGCTACACCTTC
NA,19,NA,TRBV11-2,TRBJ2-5,CASSLIPLRGLAGQETQYF,TGTGCCAGCAGCTTAATCCCCCTCAGGGGGCTAGCGGGGCAAGAGACCCAGTACTTC
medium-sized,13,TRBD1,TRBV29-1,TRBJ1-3,CSGQGTTGNTIYF,TGCAGCGGACAGGGGACAACTGGAAACACCATATATTTT
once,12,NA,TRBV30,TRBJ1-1,CAWSGGGTEAFF,TGTGCCTGGAGTGGAGGGGGCACTGAAGCTTTCTTT
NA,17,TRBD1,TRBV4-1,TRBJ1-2,CASSQAPQGQGRRGYTF,TGCGCCAGCAGCCAAGCCCCCCAGGGACAGGGCAGAAGGGGCTACACCTTC
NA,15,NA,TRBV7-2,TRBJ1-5,CASSFSAGERQPQHF,TGTGCCAGCAGCTTCTCGGCCGGTGAGCGACAGCCCCAGCATTTT
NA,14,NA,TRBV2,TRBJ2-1,CASSEPRDKDEQFF,TGTGCCAGCAGTGAACCCAGGGATAAGGATGAGCAGTTCTTC
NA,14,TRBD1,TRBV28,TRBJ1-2,CASIGTGTFYGYTF,TGTGCCAGCATCGGGACAGGGACCTTCTATGGCTACACCTTC